Below, 29 T cell receptor beta chains from the same sample are listed, as sequenced in a study of radiotherapy plus CTLA-4 blockade in lung cancer. Measured with immunoSEQ multiplex PCR; TCRdb has only the in-frame clones, and not every one. The sample has about 120,000 clones; about 90% are singletons. The sequences come from peripheral blood, collected from a patient treated with radiotherapy plus ipilimumab. All receptors derive from a human donor with non-small cell lung cancer that progressed on radiotherapy plus ipilimumab.

The rearrangement joins TRBV7-9 to TRBJ2-7; either TRBD1 or TRBD2 may fit D (6 bases each). Trimming pared 1 base from V and 3 bases from J, leaving 7 bases between. CDR3 length equals 13 residues. Germline V gene lookup returns CDR1 SEHNR and CDR2 FQNEAQ (reference sequence). The CDR3 region has the DNA TGTGCCAGCAGCTTAGAGGGGGGCTACGAGCAGTACTTC. Its translation: CASSLEGGYEQYF.

This clone has only a few counts. The rearrangement joins TRBV5-4 to TRBJ2-1; 12 bases fit TRBD2. This CDR3 is built from 16 residues. Germline trimming cut 3 bases from V and 6 bases from J; bases unmatched to any gene: 7. The V gene's germline CDR1 is SGHNT and CDR2 YYREEE (reference sequence). The CDR3: CASSSGLAGLPNEQFF. In nucleotides, the CDR3 is TGTGCCAGCAGCTCCGGACTAGCGGGATTGCCCAATGAGCAGTTCTTC.

V and J are TRBV11-3 and TRBJ2-7, with D unclear. Germline V CDR1 and CDR2: SGHNT, YENEEA. This CDR3 spans 16 amino acids. Trimming cost V 5 bases and J 0 bases, with 17 bases left between them. CDR3 sequence (DNA): TGTGCCAGCAGCCCTGCTGATTGGCGAAGCTCCTACGAGCAGTACTTC. Protein sequence: CASSPADWRSSYEQYF.

The rearrangement joins TRBV11-2 to TRBJ1-1; a weak D match, TRBD1 (6 bases). CDR1 SGHAT and CDR2 FQNNGV come from the germline V gene. Trimming left V 5 bases short and J 0 bases short, with 13 bases between. The CDR3 runs 15 residues. CDR3 coding DNA: TGTGCCAGCAGCCACAGGACAGAACTGAACACTGAAGCTTTCTTT. This translates into CASSHRTELNTEAFF. Drawing the rest from reference TRBV11-2 and TRBJ1-1, the complete variable domain is EAGVAQSPRYKIIEKRQSVAFWCNPISGHATLYWYQQILGQGPKLLIQFQNNGVVDDSQLPKDRFSAERLKGVDSTLKIQPAKLEDSAVYLCASSHRTELNTEAFFGQGTRLTVV.

The CDR3 bases are TGCGCCAGCAGCTTTCAAACTAGCGGGACGGCGGAGACCCAGTACTTC. It is translated as CASSFQTSGTAETQYF. This chain uses TRBV5-1 with TRBJ2-5; 10 bases agree with TRBD2. V was pared by 2 bases and J by 5 bases, with 9 bases of the junction left unmatched. The V gene's germline CDR1 is SGHRS and CDR2 YFSETQ. The CDR3 contains 16 residues.

The rearrangement uses TRBV29-1 and TRBJ2-1; 10 nucleotides line up with TRBD1. CDR3 length equals 15 residues. The V gene's germline CDR1 is SQVTM and CDR2 ANQGSEA. Written as DNA, the CDR3 is TGCAGTATTAATACCGACAGGGGGCTCCCCAATGAGCAGTTCTTC. Translation: CSINTDRGLPNEQFF.

The rearrangement uses TRBV7-2 and TRBJ2-1; D is uncertain. CDR3 length: 13 amino acids. Deletions cut 5 bases from V and 5 bases from J, with 10 bases between. In germline, CDR1 is SGHTA, CDR2 FQGNSA. CDR3 amino acids: CASSISRNNEQFF. Written as DNA, the CDR3 is TGTGCCAGCAGCATCTCACGGAACAATGAGCAGTTCTTC.

This chain joins TRBV27 and TRBJ2-5; TRBD2 matches at 12 bases. The CDR3 consists of 15 residues. Germline assignment: CDR1 MNHEY and CDR2 SMNVEV (reference sequence). With V trimmed by 6 bases and J by 5 bases, 7 bases remained unmatched. The CDR3 region is CASSRRTSGNETQYF. The CDR3 nucleotides are TGTGCCAGCAGCCGAAGGACTAGCGGGAATGAGACCCAGTACTTC.

The chain is built from TRBV11-2 and TRBJ1-3; D might be TRBD1 (5 bases). Trimming removed 5 bases at V and 5 bases at J, with 16 bases between. Looked up from germline, CDR1 is SGHAT and CDR2 is FQNNGV. The CDR3 is 15 amino acids. The CDR3 loop reads CASSEMGERRNTIYF. DNA for the CDR3: TGTGCCAGCAGCGAGATGGGGGAAAGGAGAAACACCATATATTTT.

Only one count was recorded for this clone. The same CDR3 arises from other DNA sequences in this sample as well. J is TRBJ2-5 and V is TRBV6-1, with D maybe TRBD1 (6 bases). Germline CDR1 is MNHNS and CDR2 is SASEGT. This CDR3 has 14 amino acids. Trimming pared 0 bases from V and 1 base from J, leaving 6 bases between. For the CDR3, the DNA is TGTGCCAGCAGTGAAGCAGGGGGCCAAGAGACCCAGTACTTC. This translates into CASSEAGGQETQYF.

CDR3 protein: CASSFLKGELFF. CDR3 DNA: TGTGCCAGCAGTTTTTTAAAGGGGGAGCTGTTTTTT. The chain uses TRBV27 and TRBJ2-2; D is unresolved. Germline assignment: CDR1 MNHEY and CDR2 SMNVEV (reference sequence). The CDR3 is made up of 12 amino acids. Trimming shortened V by 3 bases and J by 8 bases, and 7 bases separated the two germline ends.

This chain links TRBV4-2 with TRBJ2-5; D may correspond to TRBD1 or TRBD2 (6 bases each). Between the trimmed V and J ends, which lost 0 bases and 2 bases, there was a span of 16 bases. This CDR3 is 17 amino acids long. From germline, CDR1 is LGHNA and CDR2 YNFKEQ. CDR3 DNA: TGTGCCAGCAGCCAAGATATCATGGGGGGCCTTCAAGAGACCCAGTACTTC. The encoded protein is CASSQDIMGGLQETQYF.

A few counts support this clone. The V call is TRBV7-6, the J call TRBJ2-7, with 7 positions matching TRBD2. The V segment lost 5 bases and the J segment 0 bases; nucleotides outside the gene matches: 7. The CDR3 consists of 15 residues. Per germline, CDR1 SGHVS and CDR2 FNYEAQ. Written as DNA, the CDR3 is TGTGCCAGCAGCCCCGACAGCGGGAACTCCTACGAGCAGTACTTC. This codes for CASSPDSGNSYEQYF.

The V and J genes are TRBV5-1 and TRBJ2-1; 7 bases agree with TRBD1. This CDR3 is 14 amino acids long. Germline values: CDR1 SGHRS, CDR2 YFSETQ. The V gene end was trimmed by 4 bases and the J gene end by 9 bases; junction bases not matched to a gene: 10. The CDR3 here is CASSAPTGYVEQFF. CDR3 coding DNA: TGCGCCAGCAGCGCCCCGACAGGGTATGTTGAGCAGTTCTTC.

The gene calls are TRBV5-1 and TRBJ2-3; D unresolved. Trimming took 0 bases from V and 3 from J, leaving 5 bases between them. The CDR3 sequence is 13 residues long. Per germline, CDR1 SGHRS and CDR2 YFSETQ. DNA for the CDR3: TGCGCCAGCAGCTTGGTCCTGACAGATACGCAGTATTTT. Protein product: CASSLVLTDTQYF.

CDR3 nucleotides: TGTGCCAGTATGGACAGCTCCCTAGCCAAAAACATTCAGTACTTC. This gives the protein CASMDSSLAKNIQYF. This rearrangement joins TRBV19 to TRBJ2-4; possible D gene TRBD1, 6 bases. Germline values: CDR1 LNHDA, CDR2 SQIVND (reference sequence). V lost 7 bases and J 0 bases, leaving 13 bases between the germline ends. CDR3 length: 15 residues.

About this clone itself: One junction end disagrees with the germline gene, perhaps due to a read error. V is TRBV7-7 and J is TRBJ2-5, with 7 bases fitting TRBD1. Looked up from germline, CDR1 is SSHAT and CDR2 is FNYEAQ (reference sequence). The CDR3 totals 15 residues. CDR3 in DNA: TGTGCTAGCAGCAAGGGACAGAGGACCCAAGAGACCCAGTACTTC. It is translated as CASSKGQRTQETQYF.

CDR3 residues: CASSILSGVMGEQFF. As DNA, the CDR3 is TGTGCCAGTAGTATTCTTAGCGGGGTTATGGGTGAGCAGTTCTTC. This chain uses TRBV19 with TRBJ2-1; TRBD2 agrees at 8 bases. The CDR3 sequence is 15 residues long. The germline V gene has CDR1 LNHDA and CDR2 SQIVND (reference sequence). With 3 bases clipped from V and 9 bases from J, the junction kept 10 bases outside the gene matches. Variable domain in full (rest from reference TRBV19 and TRBJ2-1): DGGITQSPKYLFRKEGQNVTLSCEQNLNHDAMYWYRQDPGQGLRLIYYSQIVNDFQKGDIAEGYSVSREKKESFPLTVTSAQKNPTAFYLCASSILSGVMGEQFFGPGTRLTVL.

This sequence joins TRBV27 and TRBJ2-3; possible D gene TRBD1, 6 bases. V lost 3 bases and J 4 bases, leaving 17 bases between the germline ends. The V gene's germline CDR1 is MNHEY and CDR2 SMNVEV (reference sequence). The CDR3 is 16 amino acids. The CDR3 region has the DNA TGTGCCAGCAGTTTGGGTACTTGGGGGCTCCCAGATACGCAGTATTTT. Translated, it gives CASSLGTWGLPDTQYF.

This clone was counted a single time. The chain carries TRBV5-1 and TRBJ2-2; 9 bases are shared with TRBD1. Germline CDR1 is SGHRS and CDR2 is YFSETQ. The CDR3 runs 14 residues. After removal of 4 bases from V and 7 bases from J, the junction contained 5 bases not matched to a gene. CDR3 in DNA: TGCGCCAGCAGCGCCGGGACAGGGATCGGGGAGCTGTTTTTT. Its protein product is CASSAGTGIGELFF.

This clone was recorded once. The J gene is TRBJ2-7, the V gene TRBV6-5, with D perhaps matching TRBD2 (7 bases). V lost 1 base and J lost 6, with 13 bases in between. CDR3 length: 14 residues. Per the germline V gene, CDR1 is MNHEY and CDR2 is SVGAGI. CDR3 coding DNA: TGTGCCAGCAGTTACTTTGGGGGGGCGTTCGAGCAGTACTTC. It encodes CASSYFGGAFEQYF.

In its sample, this clone was seen a few times. The rearrangement links TRBV7-9 to TRBJ2-7, with D hard to call. CDR1 SEHNR and CDR2 FQNEAQ come from the germline V gene (reference sequence). This CDR3 has 12 residues. V was trimmed by 1 base and J by 5 bases, leaving 6 bases between them. The chain's CDR3 is CASSLGPNEQYF. The CDR3 coding sequence is TGTGCCAGCAGCTTAGGCCCAAACGAGCAGTACTTC. Complete variable domain (other parts from reference TRBV7-9 and TRBJ2-7): DTGVSQNPRHKITKRGQNVTFRCDPISEHNRLYWYRQTLGQGPEFLTYFQNEAQLEKSRLLSDRFSAERPKGSFSTLEIQRTEQGDSAMYLCASSLGPNEQYFGPGTRLTVT.

V gene TRBV30 combines with J gene TRBJ2-7, with D hard to call. Trimming removed 3 bases from V and 7 bases from J, with 16 bases in between. Germline CDR1 GTSNPN, CDR2 SVGIG (reference sequence). This CDR3 spans 13 amino acids. The CDR3 here is CAWRAALVREQYF. The CDR3 nucleotides are TGTGCCTGGAGGGCCGCGCTGGTTCGAGAGCAGTACTTC.

This clone was picked up one time. This chain joins TRBV6-1 and TRBJ1-2; no reliable D call. CDR1 is MNHNS and CDR2 is SASEGT in the germline V gene. The V end lost 6 bases, the J end lost 4 bases, and 15 bases lay between the germline ends. The CDR3 sequence is 14 residues long. The CDR3 is CASRLTADPYGYTF. The CDR3 DNA reads as TGTGCCAGCAGGCTGACGGCCGACCCCTATGGCTACACCTTC.

The chain carries TRBV5-5 and TRBJ2-7; D not certain. V lost 2 bases to trimming and J lost 1 base, with 10 bases between them. Germline V CDR1 and CDR2: SGHKS, YYEKEE (reference sequence). CDR3 size: 14 residues. In DNA, the CDR3 is TGTGCCAGCAGCTTACTGTCTCCTTCCTACGAGCAGTACTTC. Translated, it gives CASSLLSPSYEQYF.

V and J are TRBV6-1 and TRBJ2-1, with TRBD2 matching over 8 bases. Germline V lookup: CDR1 MNHNS, CDR2 SASEGT. V trimming: 6 bases; J trimming: 6 bases; junction bases outside the gene matches: 10. The CDR3 spans 15 residues. The CDR3 DNA sequence: TGTGCCAGCAGGCAAGCGGGGGTAGGGGCCAATGAGCAGTTCTTC. This sequence encodes CASRQAGVGANEQFF.

This sequence joins TRBV19 and TRBJ1-1; a possible D gene is TRBD1 (5 bases). The CDR3 contains 17 residues. Germline assignment: CDR1 LNHDA and CDR2 SQIVND (reference sequence). Between the trimmed V and J ends, which lost 4 bases and 3 bases, there was a span of 21 bases. The CDR3 coding sequence is TGTGCCAGTAGTAATCCCCCAACGGGAGGCAGGGACACTGAAGCTTTCTTT. Residues: CASSNPPTGGRDTEAFF.

V is TRBV10-3 and J is TRBJ2-1, with 7 bases aligning to TRBD1. This CDR3 is built from 15 residues. Germline-derived CDR1 and CDR2 are ENHRY and SYGVKD. The V segment lost 7 bases and the J segment 7 bases; nucleotides outside the gene matches: 13. CDR3 in DNA: TGTGCCATCAAACCGGGACAGCTCGCTTCAAATGAGCAGTTCTTC. This translates into CAIKPGQLASNEQFF.

This chain joins TRBV5-1 and TRBJ2-1; TRBD2 aligns across 9 bases. The ends lost 3 bases at V and 2 bases at J; junction bases unmatched: 12. This CDR3 comprises 18 residues. From germline, CDR1 is SGHRS and CDR2 YFSETQ. The CDR3 DNA follows: TGCGCCAGCAGCTCGCTATCTCTAGCGGGGACAGCCTACAATGAGCAGTTCTTC. Amino acids: CASSSLSLAGTAYNEQFF.